This TCR beta chain stems from a study of early T cells in non-severe SARS-CoV-2 infection. In the study overall: Sequencing used unsorted whole-blood bulk RNA, so chains lack pairing. Study-level findings and limits: Matching results from VDJdb favored anti-spike CD8 responses, leaving private and CD4 specificities undetected.

About this clonotype itself: Its antigen is still unknown.

Attachment of unique molecular identifiers to individual cDNA molecules was performed. TCRdb reanalysed the 5' RACE reads using MiXCR and keeps one entry per CDR3 protein. The sample records roughly 51,000 distinct CDR3 sequences, more than 9% being singletons. The CDR3 consists of 15 residues. J was trimmed by 5 bases and V by 4 bases; bases with no gene match: 9. This clonotype was obtained from an adult who was a healthcare worker with PCR-confirmed SARS-CoV-2 infection or an uninfected control (not recorded which). The chain combines TRBV12-3 or TRBV12-4 with TRBJ2-3, with TRBD1 matching 7 bases. Material: whole blood. This CDR3 reads CASSSRRNRGDTQYF. The CDR3, as DNA: TGTGCCAGCAGTTCACGACGAAACAGGGGAGATACGCAGTATTTT.